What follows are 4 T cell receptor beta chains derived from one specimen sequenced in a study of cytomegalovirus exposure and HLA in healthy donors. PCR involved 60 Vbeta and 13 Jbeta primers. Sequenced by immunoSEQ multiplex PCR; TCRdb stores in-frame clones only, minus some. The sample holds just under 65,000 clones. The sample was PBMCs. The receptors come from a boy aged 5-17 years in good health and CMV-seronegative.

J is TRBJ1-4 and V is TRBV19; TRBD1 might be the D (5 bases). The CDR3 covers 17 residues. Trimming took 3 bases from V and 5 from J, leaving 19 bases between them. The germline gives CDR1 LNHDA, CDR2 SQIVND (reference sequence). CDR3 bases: TGTGCCAGTAGTATGGGACGCGGGGATTCAAGAAATGAAAAACTGTTTTTT. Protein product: CASSMGRGDSRNEKLFF.

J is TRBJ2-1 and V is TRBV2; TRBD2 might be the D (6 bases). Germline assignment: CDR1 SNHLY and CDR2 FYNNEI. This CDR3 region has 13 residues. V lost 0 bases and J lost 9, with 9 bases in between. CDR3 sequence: CASSEAGGSEQFF. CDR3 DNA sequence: TGTGCCAGCAGTGAAGCGGGGGGAAGTGAGCAGTTCTTC.

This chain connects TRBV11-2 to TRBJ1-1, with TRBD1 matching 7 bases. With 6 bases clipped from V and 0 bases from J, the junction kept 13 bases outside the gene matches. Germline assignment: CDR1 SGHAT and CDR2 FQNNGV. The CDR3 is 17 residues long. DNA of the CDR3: TGTGCCAGCAGACCAGACGTGAGGGGACAGCTGAACACTGAAGCTTTCTTT. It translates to CASRPDVRGQLNTEAFF.

The CDR3 coding sequence is TGCGCCAGCAGCCCGGACAGGGGCCGGTCCTATAACTATGGCTACACCTTC. Its translation: CASSPDRGRSYNYGYTF. The genes are TRBV5-1 and TRBJ1-2; 9 bases are shared with TRBD1. The CDR3 is 17 amino acids. Looked up from germline, CDR1 is SGHRS and CDR2 is YFSETQ. The junction had 11 bases not matched to a gene; V was cut back by 4 bases and J by 1 base.